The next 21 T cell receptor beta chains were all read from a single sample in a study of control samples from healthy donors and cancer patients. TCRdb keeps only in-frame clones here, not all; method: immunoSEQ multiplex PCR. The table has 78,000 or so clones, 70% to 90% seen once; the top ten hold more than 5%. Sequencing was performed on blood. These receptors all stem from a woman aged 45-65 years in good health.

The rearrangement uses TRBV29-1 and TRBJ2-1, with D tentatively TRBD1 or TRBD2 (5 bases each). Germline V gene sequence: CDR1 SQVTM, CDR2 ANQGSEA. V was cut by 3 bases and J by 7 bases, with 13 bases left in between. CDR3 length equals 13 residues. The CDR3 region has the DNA TGCAGCGTTGAGTGGGGGACCTGGAATGAGCAGTTCTTC. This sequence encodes CSVEWGTWNEQFF.

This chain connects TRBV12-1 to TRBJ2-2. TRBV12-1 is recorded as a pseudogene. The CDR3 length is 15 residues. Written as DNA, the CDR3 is TGTGCCAGCAGCTGGCGGACGGAAAACACCGGGGAGCTGTTTTTT. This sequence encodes CASSWRTENTGELFF.

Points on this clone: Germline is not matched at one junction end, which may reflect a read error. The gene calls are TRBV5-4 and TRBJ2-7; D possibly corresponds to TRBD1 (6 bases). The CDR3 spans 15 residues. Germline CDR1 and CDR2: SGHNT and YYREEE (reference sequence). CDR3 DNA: TGTGCCAGCAGCACACAGGGTTCTCCCTACTACGGGCAGTACTTC. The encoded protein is CASSTQGSPYYGQYF.

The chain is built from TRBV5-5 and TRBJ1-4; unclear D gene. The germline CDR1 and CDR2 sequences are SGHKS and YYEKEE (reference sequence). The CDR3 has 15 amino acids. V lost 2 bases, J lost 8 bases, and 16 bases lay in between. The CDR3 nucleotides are TGTGCCAGCAGCTTTTCTTGGGGAAGTAGGGAAAAACTGTTTTTT. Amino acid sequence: CASSFSWGSREKLFF.

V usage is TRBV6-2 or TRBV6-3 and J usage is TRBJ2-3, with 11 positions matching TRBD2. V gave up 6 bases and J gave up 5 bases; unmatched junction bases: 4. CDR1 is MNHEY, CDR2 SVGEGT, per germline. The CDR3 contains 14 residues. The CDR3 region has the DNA TGTGCCAGCAGCTTAGCGGGGGGGCAAGATACGCAGTATTTT. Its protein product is CASSLAGGQDTQYF.

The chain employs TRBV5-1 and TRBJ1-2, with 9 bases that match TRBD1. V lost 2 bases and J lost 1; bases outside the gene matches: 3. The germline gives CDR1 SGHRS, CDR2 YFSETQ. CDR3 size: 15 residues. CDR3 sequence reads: CASSFQTGGNYGYTF. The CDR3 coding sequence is TGCGCCAGCAGCTTTCAGACAGGGGGTAACTATGGCTACACCTTC. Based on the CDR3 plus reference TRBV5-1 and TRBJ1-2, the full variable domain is KAGVTQTPRYLIKTRGQQVTLSCSPISGHRSVSWYQQTPGQGLQFLFEYFSETQRNKGNFPGRFSGRQFSNSRSEMNVSTLELGDSALYLCASSFQTGGNYGYTFGSGTRLTVV.

The CDR3 DNA is TGCGCCAGCAGCCAACTGACAGGGGACTATGGCTACACCTTC. Protein sequence: CASSQLTGDYGYTF. The chain employs TRBV4-1 and TRBJ1-2, with 8 bases matching TRBD1. With V trimmed by 2 bases and J by 3 bases, 2 bases remained unmatched. Germline CDR1 is MGHRA and CDR2 is YSYEKL. The CDR3 runs 14 residues.

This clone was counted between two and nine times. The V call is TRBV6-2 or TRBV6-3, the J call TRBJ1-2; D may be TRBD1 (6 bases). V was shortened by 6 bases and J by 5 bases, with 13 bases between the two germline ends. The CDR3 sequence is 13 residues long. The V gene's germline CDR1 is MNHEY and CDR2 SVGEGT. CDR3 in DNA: TGTGCCAGCAGCCCTCGGACAGATTATGGCTACACCTTC. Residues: CASSPRTDYGYTF.

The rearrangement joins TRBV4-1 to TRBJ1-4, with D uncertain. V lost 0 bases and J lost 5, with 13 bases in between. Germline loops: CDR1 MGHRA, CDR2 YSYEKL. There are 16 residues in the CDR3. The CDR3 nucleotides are TGCGCCAGCAGCCAAGAGGTTAGTTACGGGAATGAAAAACTGTTTTTT. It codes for CASSQEVSYGNEKLFF.

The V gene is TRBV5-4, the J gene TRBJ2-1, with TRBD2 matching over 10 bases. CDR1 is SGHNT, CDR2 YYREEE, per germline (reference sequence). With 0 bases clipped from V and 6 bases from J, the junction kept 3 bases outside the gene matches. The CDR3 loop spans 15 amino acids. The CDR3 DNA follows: TGTGCCAGCAGCTTGGATGTAGCGGGGGGCAATGAGCAGTTCTTC. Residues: CASSLDVAGGNEQFF.

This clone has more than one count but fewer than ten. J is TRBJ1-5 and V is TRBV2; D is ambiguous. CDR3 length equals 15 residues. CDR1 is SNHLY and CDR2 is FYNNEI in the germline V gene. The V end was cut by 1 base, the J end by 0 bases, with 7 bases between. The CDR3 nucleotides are TGTGCCAGCAGTGAAGGCCCGAATAGCAATCAGCCCCAGCATTTT. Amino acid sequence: CASSEGPNSNQPQHF.

CDR3 sequence: CASSLEYRGSGELFF. In nucleotides, the CDR3 is TGTGCCAGCAGCTTAGAGTACAGGGGTTCCGGGGAGCTGTTTTTT. This rearrangement joins TRBV11-2 to TRBJ2-2, with 7 positions matching TRBD1. This CDR3 spans 15 amino acids. Germline CDR1 and CDR2: SGHAT and FQNNGV. V shed 0 bases, J shed 6 bases, and the junction held 4 bases outside the gene matches.

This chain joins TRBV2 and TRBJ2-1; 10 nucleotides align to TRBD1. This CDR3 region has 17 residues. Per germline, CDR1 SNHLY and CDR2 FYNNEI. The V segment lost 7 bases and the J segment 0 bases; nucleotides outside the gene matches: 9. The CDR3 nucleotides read TGTGCCAGCATTGGGACAGGGGACTTTAGCTCCTACAATGAGCAGTTCTTC. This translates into CASIGTGDFSSYNEQFF.

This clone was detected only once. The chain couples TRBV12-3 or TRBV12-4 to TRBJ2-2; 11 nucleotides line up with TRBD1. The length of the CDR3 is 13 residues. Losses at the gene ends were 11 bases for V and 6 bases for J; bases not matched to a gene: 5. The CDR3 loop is CAGGTGGAGELFF. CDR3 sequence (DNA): TGTGCCGGAGGGACAGGGGGAGCCGGGGAGCTGTTTTTT.

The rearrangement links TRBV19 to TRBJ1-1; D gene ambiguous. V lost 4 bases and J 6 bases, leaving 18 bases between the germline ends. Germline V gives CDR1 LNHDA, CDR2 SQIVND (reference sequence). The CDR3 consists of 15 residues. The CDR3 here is CASSNFLKGSAEAFF. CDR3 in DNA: TGTGCCAGTAGTAACTTCTTGAAAGGGTCCGCTGAAGCTTTCTTT.

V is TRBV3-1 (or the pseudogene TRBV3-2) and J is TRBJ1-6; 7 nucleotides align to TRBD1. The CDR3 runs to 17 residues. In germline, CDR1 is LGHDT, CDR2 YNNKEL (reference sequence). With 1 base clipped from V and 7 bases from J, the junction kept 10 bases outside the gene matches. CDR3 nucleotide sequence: TGTGCCAGCAGCCAAGGCGCAGGGGGGACTACCAATTCACCCCTCCACTTT. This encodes CASSQGAGGTTNSPLHF.

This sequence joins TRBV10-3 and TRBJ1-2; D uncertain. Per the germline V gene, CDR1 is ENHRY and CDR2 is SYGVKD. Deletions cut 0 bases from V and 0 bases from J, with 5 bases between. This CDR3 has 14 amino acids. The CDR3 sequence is CAISESSANYGYTF. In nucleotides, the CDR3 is TGTGCCATCAGTGAGTCGTCAGCTAACTATGGCTACACCTTC.

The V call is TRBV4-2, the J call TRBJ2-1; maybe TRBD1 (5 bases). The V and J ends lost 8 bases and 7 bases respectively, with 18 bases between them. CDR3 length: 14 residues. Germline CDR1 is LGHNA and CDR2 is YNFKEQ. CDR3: CASLPTGISNEQFF. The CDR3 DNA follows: TGTGCCAGCCTCCCAACAGGTATAAGTAATGAGCAGTTCTTC.

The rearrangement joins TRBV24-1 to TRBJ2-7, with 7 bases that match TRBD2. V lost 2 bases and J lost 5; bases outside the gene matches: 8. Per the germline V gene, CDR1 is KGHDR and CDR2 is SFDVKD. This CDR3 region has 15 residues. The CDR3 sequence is CATSDSRGGAHEQYF. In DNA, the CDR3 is TGTGCCACCAGTGATTCTAGGGGAGGGGCGCACGAGCAGTACTTC.

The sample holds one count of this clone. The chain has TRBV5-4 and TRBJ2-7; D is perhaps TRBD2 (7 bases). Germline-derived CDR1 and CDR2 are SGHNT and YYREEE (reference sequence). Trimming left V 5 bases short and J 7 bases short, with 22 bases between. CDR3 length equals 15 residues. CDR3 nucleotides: TGTGCCAGCAGTCAAGACACCGGGGGGCTCAGGGAGCAGTACTTC. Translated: CASSQDTGGLREQYF. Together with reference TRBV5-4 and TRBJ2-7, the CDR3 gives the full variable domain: ETGVTQSPTHLIKTRGQQVTLRCSSQSGHNTVSWYQQALGQGPQFIFQYYREEENGRGNFPPRFSGLQFPNYSSELNVNALELDDSALYLCASSQDTGGLREQYFGPGTRLTVT.

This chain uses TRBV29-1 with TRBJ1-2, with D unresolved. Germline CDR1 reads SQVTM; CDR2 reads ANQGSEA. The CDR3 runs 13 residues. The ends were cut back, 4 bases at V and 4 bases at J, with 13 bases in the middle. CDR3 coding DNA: TGCAGCGTTGCGGAAGGGTTCCGCTATGGCTACACCTTC. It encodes CSVAEGFRYGYTF.